This T cell receptor beta chain was recovered during a study of patients and donors after allogeneic stem cell transplantation. In its sample, this clonotype was seen many times. The CDR3 spans 14 residues. V shed 0 bases and J shed 9 bases, with 13 bases lying between them. Germline CDR1 reads SGHRS; CDR2 reads YFSETQ. A single record per CDR3 protein comes from TCRdb applying MiXCR to the RT-PCR reads. The repertoire includes 400,000 to 500,000 distinct CDR3 sequences, about a sixth of them detected once, and less than 9.5% sits in the top ten. This TCR derives from a human donor who was either an allogeneic HSCT recipient or a stem cell or donor lymphocyte infusion donor (not recorded which). It is not recorded whose cells these are; they may come from a transplant donor. V gene TRBV5-1 combines with J gene TRBJ2-1, with D possibly being TRBD2 (5 bases). The sample taken for sequencing was blood, either unsorted or a sorted T cell fraction (not recorded which). The CDR3 DNA reads as TGCGCCAGCAGCTTGGAGCGGACCTGGGGTGAGCAGTTCTTC. This encodes CASSLERTWGEQFF.